The following is a TCR beta chain sequence with its context. Its antigen is unknown. These data come from a study of early T cells in non-severe SARS-CoV-2 infection. Study overall: Sequencing of bulk RNA from unsorted whole blood was done, without chain pairing.

General observations from the study: Clonotype matching in VDJdb favored anti-spike CD8 responses and did not capture private and CD4 specificities.

Individually, cDNA molecules had unique molecular identifiers attached to them. TCRdb independently ran MiXCR on the 5' RACE reads; one entry per CDR3 protein. In the table there are tens of thousands of distinct CDR3 sequences, about a tenth of which are singletons. Sequences were obtained from whole blood. The TCR comes from an adult who was a healthcare worker with PCR-confirmed SARS-CoV-2 infection or an uninfected control (not recorded which).

In nucleotides, the CDR3 is TGTGCCACCAGCAGAGGGAACCGGGACAGAAAAAACATTCAGTACTTC. Translated: CATSRGNRDRKNIQYF. This chain joins TRBV15 and TRBJ2-4; 7 bases fit TRBD1. This CDR3 has 16 residues. V was pared by 1 base and J by 4 bases, with 7 bases of the junction left unmatched. From germline, CDR1 is LNHNV and CDR2 YYDKDF (reference sequence).